These 32 T cell receptor beta chains were sequenced from one sample in a study of cytomegalovirus exposure and HLA in healthy donors. A multiplex PCR was run with 60 Vbeta primers and 13 Jbeta primers. Method: immunoSEQ multiplex PCR; TCRdb's copy keeps in-frame clones and lacks some. The specimen's table records some 180,000 clones. The sequenced sample consisted of PBMCs. The receptor source for this set is a man younger than 45 in good health and CMV-seronegative.

The gene calls are TRBV18 and TRBJ2-2; 9 bases are shared with TRBD1. Trimming took 4 bases from V and 4 from J; bases not matched to a gene: 13. The germline CDR1 and CDR2 sequences are KGHSH and LQKENI. This CDR3 is built from 18 residues. In DNA form, the CDR3 reads TGTGCCAGCTCACTCAACCGTGTGGGACAGGGTCTCACCGGGGAGCTGTTTTTT. Amino acids: CASSLNRVGQGLTGELFF. The full variable domain, rest sourced from reference TRBV18 and TRBJ2-2, is NAGVMQNPRHLVRRRGQEARLRCSPMKGHSHVYWYRQLPEEGLKFMVYLQKENIIDESGMPKERFSAEFPKEGPSILRIQQVVRGDSAAYFCASSLNRVGQGLTGELFFGEGSRLTVL.

The V gene is TRBV19, the J gene TRBJ1-1; weak D call: TRBD1 (5 bases). Germline lookup yields CDR1 LNHDA and CDR2 SQIVND (reference sequence). The CDR3 covers 14 residues. Trimming pared 10 bases from V and 2 bases from J, leaving 17 bases between. CDR3 in DNA: TGTGCCACCAGATGGCCGACAGAAAACACTGAAGCTTTCTTT. Translation: CATRWPTENTEAFF.

The chain couples TRBV7-6 to TRBJ2-3, with a weak D call TRBD2 (6 bases). V gave up 1 base and J gave up 6 bases, with 14 bases separating them. Germline assignment: CDR1 SGHVS and CDR2 FNYEAQ. The CDR3 is 15 amino acids. The CDR3 DNA reads as TGTGCCAGCAGCTTAGTCGGGGGAAGGGCGGATACGCAGTATTTT. Its translation is CASSLVGGRADTQYF.

The gene calls are TRBV9 and TRBJ1-2, with a possible D match to TRBD1 (5 bases). V shed 0 bases and J shed 4 bases, with 13 bases lying between them. Germline CDR1 reads SGDLS; CDR2 reads YYNGEE. This CDR3 is built from 15 residues. CDR3 protein: CASSVGSRDFYGYTF. The DNA of the CDR3 is TGTGCCAGCAGCGTAGGAAGCAGGGACTTCTATGGCTACACCTTC. Full variable domain (outside the CDR3, taken from reference TRBV9 and TRBJ1-2): DSGVTQTPKHLITATGQRVTLRCSPRSGDLSVYWYQQSLDQGLQFLIQYYNGEERAKGNILERFSAQQFPDLHSELNLSSLELGDSALYFCASSVGSRDFYGYTFGSGTRLTVV.

V and J are TRBV7-8 and TRBJ1-5; D unclear. CDR3 length: 14 residues. Germline V gives CDR1 SGHVS, CDR2 FQNEAQ. The V gene lost 1 base and the J gene lost 6 bases, with 10 bases spanning the gap. CDR3 bases: TGTGCCAGCAGCTTAGTGGGGAGGAGTCAGCCCCAGCATTTT. Its protein is CASSLVGRSQPQHF. Complete variable domain (other parts from reference TRBV7-8 and TRBJ1-5): GAGVSQSPRYKVAKRGQDVALRCDPISGHVSLFWYQQALGQGPEFLTYFQNEAQLDKSGLPSDRFFAERPEGSVSTLKIQRTQQEDSAVYLCASSLVGRSQPQHFGDGTRLSIL.

This chain joins TRBV4-1 and TRBJ2-7; 10 nucleotides line up with TRBD2. CDR3 length: 15 residues. CDR1 is MGHRA and CDR2 is YSYEKL in the germline V gene. Trimming cost V 3 bases and J 4 bases; bases outside gene matches: 6. For the CDR3, the DNA is TGCGCCAGCAGCCAGACGACTAGCGGGCTGTACGAGCAGTACTTC. Amino acids: CASSQTTSGLYEQYF.

The CDR3 DNA follows: TGTGCCAGCAGCAAGGGACAGCTCACGAATGAAAAACTGTTTTTT. Its translation is CASSKGQLTNEKLFF. The rearrangement links TRBV21-1 to TRBJ1-4; the DNA was not compared with TRBD1, the D call given in the table. TRBV21-1 is a known pseudogene. This CDR3 comprises 15 residues.

The chain carries TRBV19 and TRBJ1-2; weak D call: TRBD1 (6 bases). Trimming pared 7 bases from V and 1 base from J, leaving 19 bases between. There are 16 residues in the CDR3. CDR1 is LNHDA and CDR2 is SQIVND in the germline V gene (reference sequence). CDR3 region: CASTTFQGGSNYGYTF. The CDR3 nucleotides are TGTGCCAGTACCACCTTCCAAGGGGGAAGTAACTATGGCTACACCTTC.

This rearrangement joins TRBV2 to TRBJ2-1; 8 bases align to TRBD2. CDR1 is SNHLY and CDR2 is FYNNEI in the germline V gene. Germline trimming cut 4 bases from V and 4 bases from J; bases unmatched to any gene: 9. The CDR3 is 16 amino acids. The CDR3 protein is CASSASPSGPYNEQFF. CDR3 nucleotide sequence: TGTGCCAGCAGTGCGTCGCCTAGCGGGCCTTACAATGAGCAGTTCTTC.

The rearrangement uses TRBV19 and TRBJ2-6; possibly TRBD2 for D (5 bases). Trimming cost V 5 bases and J 5 bases, with 19 bases left between them. CDR1 and CDR2 from the germline V gene are LNHDA and SQIVND (reference sequence). The length of the CDR3 is 17 residues. The DNA of the CDR3 is TGTGCCAGTAGTCCTCGGCAGGCGGGCCAGAGGGCCAACGTCCTGACTTTC. Amino acids: CASSPRQAGQRANVLTF.

This rearrangement joins TRBV10-3 to TRBJ2-5; D remains ambiguous. The DNA end is a closer match to TRBJ2-7, so the J assignment may be wrong. CDR1 is ENHRY, CDR2 SYGVKD, per germline. The CDR3 covers 13 residues. This CDR3 reads CAISSDSSYEQYF. CDR3 sequence (DNA): TGTGCCATCAGCTCAGATAGCTCCTACGAGCAGTACTTC.

The chain combines TRBV5-1 with TRBJ2-5, with a possible D match to TRBD2 (6 bases). Germline V gene lookup returns CDR1 SGHRS and CDR2 YFSETQ. V lost 2 bases, J lost 0 bases, and 8 bases lay in between. This CDR3 comprises 14 residues. The CDR3 spells CASSFGTHQETQYF. In DNA form, the CDR3 reads TGCGCCAGCAGCTTCGGGACTCACCAAGAGACCCAGTACTTC.

This chain connects TRBV5-1 to TRBJ2-7; 7 positions agree with TRBD1. This CDR3 is 16 amino acids long. V was pared by 2 bases and J by 6 bases, with 14 bases of the junction left unmatched. Germline V lookup: CDR1 SGHRS, CDR2 YFSETQ. The CDR3 loop reads CASSFPRDRGTIEQYF. The CDR3 DNA reads TGCGCCAGCAGCTTCCCTAGGGACAGAGGTACAATCGAGCAGTACTTC. The full variable domain, its missing parts supplied by reference TRBV5-1 and TRBJ2-7, is KAGVTQTPRYLIKTRGQQVTLSCSPISGHRSVSWYQQTPGQGLQFLFEYFSETQRNKGNFPGRFSGRQFSNSRSEMNVSTLELGDSALYLCASSFPRDRGTIEQYFGPGTRLTVT.

The gene calls are TRBV7-2 and TRBJ1-5, with 7 positions matching TRBD1. Per germline, CDR1 SGHTA and CDR2 FQGNSA. This CDR3 spans 15 amino acids. Losses at the gene ends were 1 base for V and 4 bases for J; bases not matched to a gene: 4. The CDR3 DNA reads as TGTGCCAGCAGCTTAGGGGGGGACAGAAATCAGCCCCAGCATTTT. Translated, it gives CASSLGGDRNQPQHF.

The V and J genes are TRBV19 and TRBJ2-3; 11 positions agree with TRBD2. The CDR3 is made up of 18 amino acids. Trimming cost V 7 bases and J 2 bases; bases outside gene matches: 14. Germline CDR1 reads LNHDA; CDR2 reads SQIVND (reference sequence). The CDR3 DNA reads as TGTGCCAGTAACAATCAGGGTAGGGGACTAGCGGACACAGATACGCAGTATTTT. Translating gives CASNNQGRGLADTDTQYF.

The genes are TRBV2 and TRBJ2-4; 7 bases agree with TRBD2. Germline CDR1 reads SNHLY; CDR2 reads FYNNEI. The V segment lost 7 bases and the J segment 0 bases; nucleotides outside the gene matches: 12. This CDR3 comprises 17 residues. CDR3 sequence reads: CASNQAVAGKAKNIQYF. The CDR3 bases are TGTGCCAGCAACCAGGCGGTAGCGGGTAAAGCCAAAAACATTCAGTACTTC.

The chain has TRBV2 and TRBJ2-1; 11 nucleotides align to TRBD2. The germline V gene has CDR1 SNHLY and CDR2 FYNNEI. The ends lost 4 bases at V and 9 bases at J; junction bases unmatched: 8. CDR3 size: 15 residues. CDR3 residues: CASSVRSGGAGEQFF. In nucleotides, the CDR3 is TGTGCCAGCAGTGTTCGTAGCGGGGGGGCTGGTGAGCAGTTCTTC.

The chain links TRBV7-2 to TRBJ2-5; tentative D call: TRBD2 (5 bases). The assigned J gene may be wrong: the sequence end matches TRBJ2-7 better. This CDR3 has 18 residues. Germline-derived CDR1 and CDR2 are SGHTA and FQGNSA. This chain's CDR3 is CASSLIGLASPRPYEQYF. DNA for the CDR3: TGTGCCAGCAGCTTAATTGGGCTAGCATCCCCCCGGCCCTACGAGCAGTACTTC.

The J gene is TRBJ2-7, the V gene TRBV19, with TRBD1 matching over 9 bases. The V gene end was trimmed by 5 bases and the J gene end by 3 bases; junction bases not matched to a gene: 8. Germline values: CDR1 LNHDA, CDR2 SQIVND (reference sequence). The CDR3 is 15 amino acids. The CDR3 is CASSPGQGDLYEQYF. CDR3 DNA sequence: TGTGCCAGTAGTCCGGGACAGGGTGACCTCTACGAGCAGTACTTC.

The chain joins TRBV27 to TRBJ1-2; D remains ambiguous. The CDR3 contains 13 residues. The germline V gene encodes CDR1 MNHEY and CDR2 SMNVEV (reference sequence). V was pared by 1 base and J by 4 bases, with 7 bases between. The CDR3 sequence is CASSLFGSYGYTF. In nucleotides, the CDR3 is TGTGCCAGCAGTTTATTCGGGAGCTATGGCTACACCTTC.

The chain employs TRBV11-3 and TRBJ2-7; TRBD2 aligns across 8 bases. CDR1 is SGHNT and CDR2 is YENEEA in the germline V gene. The CDR3 consists of 14 residues. The V gene end was trimmed by 5 bases and the J gene end by 4 bases; junction bases not matched to a gene: 7. The CDR3 region is CASSQAAGAYEQYF. As DNA, the CDR3 is TGTGCCAGCAGCCAAGCAGCGGGAGCTTACGAGCAGTACTTC.

The rearrangement links TRBV5-1 to TRBJ2-2, with 9 nucleotides matching TRBD2. The germline CDR1 and CDR2 sequences are SGHRS and YFSETQ. J was trimmed by 0 bases and V by 4 bases; bases with no gene match: 10. CDR3 length: 18 residues. CDR3 loop: CASSPSSGGGTNTGELFF. In DNA, the CDR3 is TGCGCCAGCAGCCCCAGTAGCGGGGGAGGGACGAACACCGGGGAGCTGTTTTTT.

The J gene is TRBJ1-2, the V gene TRBV19, with D possibly matching TRBD1 (6 bases). The CDR3 runs 14 residues. V lost 2 bases and J lost 5, with 12 bases in between. Germline V lookup: CDR1 LNHDA, CDR2 SQIVND (reference sequence). This CDR3 reads CASSIWTETYGYTF. CDR3 DNA sequence: TGTGCCAGTAGTATATGGACAGAGACATATGGCTACACCTTC. The whole variable domain, remainder taken from reference TRBV19 and TRBJ1-2, is DGGITQSPKYLFRKEGQNVTLSCEQNLNHDAMYWYRQDPGQGLRLIYYSQIVNDFQKGDIAEGYSVSREKKESFPLTVTSAQKNPTAFYLCASSIWTETYGYTFGSGTRLTVV.

The chain recombines TRBV27 with TRBJ2-3; 9 nucleotides align to TRBD2. The CDR3 runs 14 residues. Germline V gene lookup returns CDR1 MNHEY and CDR2 SMNVEV (reference sequence). Trimming at V came to 6 bases and at J to 0 bases, leaving 1 base not matched to a gene. CDR3 sequence reads: CASSSGGSTDTQYF. CDR3 in DNA: TGTGCCAGCAGCAGCGGGGGGAGCACAGATACGCAGTATTTT.

J is TRBJ1-3 and V is TRBV6-6, with D maybe TRBD1 (5 bases). V shed 0 bases and J shed 2 bases, with 11 bases lying between them. CDR3 length: 16 amino acids. Germline-derived CDR1 and CDR2 are MNHNY and SVGAGI (reference sequence). The DNA of the CDR3 is TGTGCCAGCAGTTACTCGATGCCAGGGACTGGAAACACCATATATTTT. Its protein is CASSYSMPGTGNTIYF.

The V gene is TRBV19, the J gene TRBJ2-7, with D tentatively TRBD1 (5 bases). This CDR3 spans 12 amino acids. CDR1 is LNHDA and CDR2 is SQIVND in the germline V gene (reference sequence). The V and J ends lost 7 bases and 6 bases respectively, with 13 bases between them. CDR3 sequence reads: CASNAREGEQYF. The CDR3, as DNA: TGTGCCAGTAACGCCAGGGAAGGCGAGCAGTACTTC.

The CDR3 sequence: CASSEGDGSPQPQHF. CDR3 bases: TGTGCCAGTAGTGAGGGGGACGGAAGTCCTCAGCCCCAGCATTTT. The chain carries TRBV19 and TRBJ1-5; a weak D match, TRBD1 (6 bases). Trimming shortened V by 5 bases and J by 6 bases, and 17 bases separated the two germline ends. The CDR3 is 15 residues long. Germline CDR1 reads LNHDA; CDR2 reads SQIVND (reference sequence).

The rearrangement joins TRBV5-4 to TRBJ2-1, with 8 bases lining up with TRBD2. The ends lost 3 bases at V and 8 bases at J; junction bases unmatched: 7. This CDR3 has 14 amino acids. Germline CDR1 is SGHNT and CDR2 is YYREEE (reference sequence). The CDR3 sequence is CASSSVPTSDEQFF. The CDR3 DNA reads TGTGCCAGCAGCTCGGTACCGACTAGCGATGAGCAGTTCTTC.

V usage is TRBV5-4 and J usage is TRBJ1-1, with a possible D match to TRBD1 (6 bases). Per the germline V gene, CDR1 is SGHNT and CDR2 is YYREEE (reference sequence). V lost 3 bases and J lost 4, with 16 bases in between. The CDR3 is 15 amino acids. CDR3 sequence (DNA): TGTGCCAGCAGCTCCCATCTAGGGGGGGCCACTGAAGCTTTCTTT. Its protein is CASSSHLGGATEAFF.

The chain uses TRBV18 and TRBJ1-6; the D gene is possibly TRBD1 (6 bases). This CDR3 comprises 16 residues. Trimming pared 6 bases from V and 8 bases from J, leaving 20 bases between. The germline CDR1 and CDR2 sequences are KGHSH and LQKENI. CDR3 sequence: CASSPAHGRGDSPLHF. The CDR3 DNA sequence: TGTGCCAGCTCGCCCGCCCACGGCAGGGGTGATTCACCCCTCCACTTT. Full variable domain (missing parts from reference TRBV18 and TRBJ1-6): NAGVMQNPRHLVRRRGQEARLRCSPMKGHSHVYWYRQLPEEGLKFMVYLQKENIIDESGMPKERFSAEFPKEGPSILRIQQVVRGDSAAYFCASSPAHGRGDSPLHFGNGTRLTVT.

The gene calls are TRBV5-6 and TRBJ2-3, with D tentatively TRBD2 (5 bases). This CDR3 is 14 amino acids long. Germline V gives CDR1 SGHDT, CDR2 YYEEEE. The ends were cut back, 4 bases at V and 11 bases at J, with 20 bases in the middle. The CDR3 is CASSAPRTGFRQYF. The CDR3 DNA follows: TGTGCCAGCAGCGCACCGAGGACTGGCTTCCGGCAGTATTTT. Using reference TRBV5-6 and TRBJ2-3 for the parts outside the CDR3, the full variable domain is DAGVTQSPTHLIKTRGQQVTLRCSPKSGHDTVSWYQQALGQGPQFIFQYYEEEERQRGNFPDRFSGHQFPNYSSELNVNALLLGDSALYLCASSAPRTGFRQYFGPGTRLTVL.

The J gene is TRBJ1-3, the V gene TRBV9, with 7 positions matching TRBD1. Looked up from germline, CDR1 is SGDLS and CDR2 is YYNGEE. This CDR3 spans 15 amino acids. Trimming took 2 bases from V and 2 from J; bases not matched to a gene: 4. The CDR3 protein is CASSVTGSTGNTIYF. CDR3 sequence (DNA): TGTGCCAGCAGCGTGACAGGGTCTACTGGAAACACCATATATTTT.